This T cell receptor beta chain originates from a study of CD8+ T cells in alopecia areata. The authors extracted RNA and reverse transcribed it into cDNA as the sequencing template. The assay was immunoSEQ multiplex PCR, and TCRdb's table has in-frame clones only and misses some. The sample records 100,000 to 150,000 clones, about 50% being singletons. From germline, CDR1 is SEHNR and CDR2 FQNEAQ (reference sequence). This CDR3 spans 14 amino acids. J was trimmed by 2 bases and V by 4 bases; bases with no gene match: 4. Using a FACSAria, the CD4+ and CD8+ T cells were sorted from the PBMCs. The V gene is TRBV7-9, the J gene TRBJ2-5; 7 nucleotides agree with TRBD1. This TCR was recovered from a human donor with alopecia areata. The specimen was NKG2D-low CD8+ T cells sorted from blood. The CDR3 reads CASSSRQGQETQYF. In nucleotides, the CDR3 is TGTGCCAGCAGCTCCAGACAGGGACAAGAGACCCAGTACTTC.